This TCR beta chain was captured in a study of blood T cell repertoires in COVID-19. Background on the study: Acute-phase and convalescent COVID-19 samples originated in the United States, Italy and Spain. T cells, B-cell-depleted T cells, or PBMCs provided the cDNA or gDNA that served as material.

As handled by the study authors: For nucleated cells, counts were estimated from reference gene primer amplification. TCRdb's table, derived via immunoSEQ multiplex PCR, lists solely in-frame clones and lacks some. That table is the source of V, J and clone size, and D and trimming were worked out from the DNA. The data show 140,000 to 150,000 clones, roughly 91% seen once. The CDR3 loop spans 14 amino acids. Germline CDR1 reads SGHTA; CDR2 reads FQGNSA. Trimming took off 1 base at V and 6 bases at J, with 13 bases between the two ends. The source of this sequence is a man between 60 and 75 years old with active or convalescent COVID-19. The chain recombines TRBV7-2 with TRBJ2-7; no clear D. Input material: peripheral blood. The CDR3 DNA sequence: TGTGCCAGCAGCTTAGGTTCTGGGCTCGGCGAGCAGTACTTC. Its protein product is CASSLGSGLGEQYF.